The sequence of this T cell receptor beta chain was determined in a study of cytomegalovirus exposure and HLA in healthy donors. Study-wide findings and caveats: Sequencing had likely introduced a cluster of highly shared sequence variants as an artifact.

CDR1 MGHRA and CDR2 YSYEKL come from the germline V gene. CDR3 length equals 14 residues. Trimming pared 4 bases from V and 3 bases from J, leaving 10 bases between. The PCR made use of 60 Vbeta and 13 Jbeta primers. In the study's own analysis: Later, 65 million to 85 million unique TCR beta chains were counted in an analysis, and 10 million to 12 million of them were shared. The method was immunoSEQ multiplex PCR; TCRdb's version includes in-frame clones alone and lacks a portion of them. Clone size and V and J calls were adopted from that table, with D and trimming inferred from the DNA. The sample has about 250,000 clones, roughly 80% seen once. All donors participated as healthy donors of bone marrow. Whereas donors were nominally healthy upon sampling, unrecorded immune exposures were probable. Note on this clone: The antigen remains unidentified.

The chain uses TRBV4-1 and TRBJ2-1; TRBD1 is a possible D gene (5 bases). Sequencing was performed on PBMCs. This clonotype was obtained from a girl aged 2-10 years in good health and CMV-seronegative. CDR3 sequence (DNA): TGCGCCAGCAGCCCACAAGGGGTCTACAATGAGCAGTTCTTC. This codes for CASSPQGVYNEQFF.